The 12 T cell receptor beta chains presented below share a single source sample, sequenced in a study of cytomegalovirus exposure and HLA in healthy donors. Clones were read by immunoSEQ multiplex PCR, and TCRdb kept only the in-frame ones, dropping some. The table lists 250,000 to 400,000 clones, over 75% of them singletons. Sequencing was performed on PBMCs. These receptor sequences come from a man aged 25-45 years in good health and CMV-seronegative.

The rearrangement links TRBV4-2 to TRBJ1-4; 7 bases fit TRBD1. CDR1 and CDR2 (germline): LGHNA, YNFKEQ. The V segment lost 2 bases and the J segment 3 bases; nucleotides outside the gene matches: 3. CDR3 size: 15 residues. The CDR3 DNA sequence: TGTGCCAGCAGCCAATCCGGGACAGCTAATGAAAAACTGTTTTTT. It is translated as CASSQSGTANEKLFF.

J is TRBJ2-5 and V is TRBV7-9, with 7 bases matching TRBD1. The V gene end was trimmed by 2 bases and the J gene end by 4 bases; junction bases not matched to a gene: 4. CDR1 SEHNR and CDR2 FQNEAQ come from the germline V gene (reference sequence). The CDR3 is 14 amino acids. CDR3 loop: CASSLQAGGETQYF. CDR3 bases: TGTGCCAGCAGCTTACAGGCAGGGGGAGAGACCCAGTACTTC. The whole variable domain, filled in from reference TRBV7-9 and TRBJ2-5, reads DTGVSQNPRHKITKRGQNVTFRCDPISEHNRLYWYRQTLGQGPEFLTYFQNEAQLEKSRLLSDRFSAERPKGSFSTLEIQRTEQGDSAMYLCASSLQAGGETQYFGPGTRLLVL.

The chain couples TRBV9 to TRBJ2-7; TRBD2 might be the D (6 bases). The germline CDR1 and CDR2 sequences are SGDLS and YYNGEE. The V end was cut by 3 bases, the J end by 3 bases, with 7 bases between. The CDR3 has 12 residues. The CDR3 spells CASSGLDYEQYF. CDR3 coding DNA: TGTGCCAGCAGCGGACTAGACTACGAGCAGTACTTC.

The chain couples TRBV5-1 to TRBJ1-2; TRBD1 aligns across 7 bases. The CDR3 totals 15 residues. Germline V lookup: CDR1 SGHRS, CDR2 YFSETQ. V was clipped by 4 bases and J by 0 bases; unmatched bases: 6. CDR3 bases: TGCGCCAGCAGCCCGGGACAGAACACTAACTATGGCTACACCTTC. Residues: CASSPGQNTNYGYTF.

This clone was found a few times. The V and J genes are TRBV7-2 and TRBJ1-2; D uncertain. Germline-derived CDR1 and CDR2 are SGHTA and FQGNSA. The CDR3 spans 14 residues. With 3 bases removed from V and 4 bases from J, the gap between germline ends came to 12 bases. The chain's CDR3 is CASSFSPSAYGYTF. The CDR3 nucleotides are TGTGCCAGCAGCTTTAGTCCAAGTGCCTATGGCTACACCTTC.

The chain recombines TRBV7-2 with TRBJ2-1, with 11 nucleotides matching TRBD1. CDR1 and CDR2 from the germline V gene are SGHTA and FQGNSA. The CDR3 is 15 residues long. The V and J ends lost 5 bases and 5 bases, in that order; junction bases with no gene match: 5. The CDR3 sequence is CASSAGTGGNNEQFF. The CDR3, as DNA: TGTGCCAGCAGCGCCGGGACAGGGGGTAACAATGAGCAGTTCTTC.

This chain uses TRBV10-3 with TRBJ2-1, with TRBD2 matching 16 bases. Trimming took 2 bases from V and 8 from J; bases not matched to a gene: 12. The CDR3 is made up of 19 amino acids. The germline V gene encodes CDR1 ENHRY and CDR2 SYGVKD. The CDR3 is CAISETPGLAGGRWDEQFF. Here the CDR3 DNA reads TGTGCCATCAGTGAGACGCCGGGACTAGCGGGGGGGAGGTGGGATGAGCAGTTCTTC.

The chain is built from TRBV25-1 and TRBJ2-7; 7 positions agree with TRBD1. This CDR3 comprises 14 residues. The V and J ends lost 6 bases and 3 bases, in that order; junction bases with no gene match: 8. Germline loops: CDR1 MGHDK, CDR2 SYGVNS. The CDR3 DNA follows: TGTGCCAGCAGACTCGGACAGGCGAACTACGAGCAGTACTTC. It specifies CASRLGQANYEQYF.

Comment on this clone: Other nucleotide sequences from this sample produce the same CDR3. The chain joins TRBV18 to TRBJ2-7; 11 bases map to TRBD1. With V trimmed by 3 bases and J by 2 bases, 0 bases remained unmatched. The CDR3 spans 14 residues. CDR1 KGHSH and CDR2 LQKENI come from the germline V gene. In nucleotides, the CDR3 is TGTGCCAGCTCACCGGGACAGGGGGCCTACGAGCAGTACTTC. It encodes CASSPGQGAYEQYF.

The chain combines TRBV28 with TRBJ1-6; 9 bases map to TRBD1. V shed 7 bases and J 7 bases; nucleotides not matched to a gene: 5. The CDR3 extends over 14 amino acids. From germline, CDR1 is MDHEN and CDR2 SYDVKM. DNA of the CDR3: TGTGCCAGCACCCCGGGACAGGGCAATTCACCCCTCCACTTT. It is translated as CASTPGQGNSPLHF. Together with reference TRBV28 and TRBJ1-6, the CDR3 gives the full variable domain: DVKVTQSSRYLVKRTGEKVFLECVQDMDHENMFWYRQDPGLGLRLIYFSYDVKMKEKGDIPEGYSVSREKKERFSLILESASTNQTSMYLCASTPGQGNSPLHFGNGTRLTVT.

V and J are TRBV9 and TRBJ1-2, with D possibly being TRBD1 (6 bases). Germline values: CDR1 SGDLS, CDR2 YYNGEE. This CDR3 has 15 amino acids. V was pared by 4 bases and J by 8 bases, with 21 bases between. The CDR3 nucleotides are TGTGCCAGCAGCCCATGGACAGAGGGGGTTAGGGGCTACACCTTC. This encodes CASSPWTEGVRGYTF.

The rearrangement links TRBV4-1 to TRBJ2-2; 7 nucleotides agree with TRBD2. The trim removed 0 bases at V and 4 bases at J, leaving 8 bases unmatched. The CDR3 has 17 amino acids. CDR1 MGHRA and CDR2 YSYEKL come from the germline V gene. The CDR3 DNA is TGCGCCAGCAGCCAAGAAGGAGCGGGGCCCGCCACCGGGGAGCTGTTTTTT. Encoded protein: CASSQEGAGPATGELFF.